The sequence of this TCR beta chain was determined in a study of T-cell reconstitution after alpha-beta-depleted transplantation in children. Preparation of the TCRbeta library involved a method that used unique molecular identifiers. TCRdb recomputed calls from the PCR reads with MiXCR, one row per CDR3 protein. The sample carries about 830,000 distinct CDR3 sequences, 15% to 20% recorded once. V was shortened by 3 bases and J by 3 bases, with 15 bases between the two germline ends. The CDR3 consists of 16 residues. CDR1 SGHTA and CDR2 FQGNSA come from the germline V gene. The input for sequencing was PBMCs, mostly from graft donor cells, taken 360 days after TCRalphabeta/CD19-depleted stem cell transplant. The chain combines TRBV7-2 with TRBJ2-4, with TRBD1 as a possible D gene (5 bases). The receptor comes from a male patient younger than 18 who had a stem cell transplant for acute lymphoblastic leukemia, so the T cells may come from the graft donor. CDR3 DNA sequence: TGTGCCAGCAGCTTGGTGACAGAGTACCTCAAAAACATTCAGTACTTC. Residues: CASSLVTEYLKNIQYF.